A single TCR beta chain is shown here with its context. This sample stems from a study of blood T cell repertoires in COVID-19. The overall study: Sites across the United States, Italy and Spain contributed samples from acute and convalescent COVID-19.

Source study methods: Reference gene primer amplification in the assay estimated nucleated cell counts. Produced via immunoSEQ multiplex PCR; TCRdb's table is partial and in-frame only. V and J calls and clone size are those listed in that table; D and trimming were worked out from the DNA. Among more than 350,000 clones, about 88% were seen once, and the ten largest hold 1.2% to 1.5%. Participants were aged about 18 to 100 years, lived in over 20 US areas, and enrolled virtually. People in the exposed group encountered a COVID-19 case within 2 weeks before entering the study. Germline-derived CDR1 and CDR2 are SGHVS and FQNEAQ. The CDR3 covers 14 residues. With 6 bases clipped from V and 0 bases from J, the junction kept 4 bases outside the gene matches.

The chain joins TRBV7-8 to TRBJ1-1; 7 nucleotides line up with TRBD1. Material for sequencing was PBMCs or T cells enriched from blood (not recorded which). This sequence was found in a woman in her late teens or twenties who had been exposed to COVID-19. In DNA form, the CDR3 reads TGTGCCAGCAGGTTGACAGGGATGAACACTGAAGCTTTCTTT. This encodes CASRLTGMNTEAFF.